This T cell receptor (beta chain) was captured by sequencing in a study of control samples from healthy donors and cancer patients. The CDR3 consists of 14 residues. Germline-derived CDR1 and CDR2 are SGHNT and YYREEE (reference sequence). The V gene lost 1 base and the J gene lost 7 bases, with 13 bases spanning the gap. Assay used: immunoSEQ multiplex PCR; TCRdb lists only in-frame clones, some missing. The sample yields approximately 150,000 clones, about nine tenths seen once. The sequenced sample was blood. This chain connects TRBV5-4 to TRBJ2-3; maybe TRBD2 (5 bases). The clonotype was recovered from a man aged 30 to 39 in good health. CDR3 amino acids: CASSLWGEVNTQYF. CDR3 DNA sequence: TGTGCCAGCAGCTTGTGGGGAGAGGTAAATACGCAGTATTTT.